This entry lists 27 T cell receptor beta chains sequenced from one sample in a study of ipilimumab plus nivolumab after autologous stem cell transplantation. Profiling relied on immunoSEQ multiplex PCR, and the TCRdb table lists in-frame clones only, not all of them. The sample holds over 8,500 clones, around two thirds seen once. This specimen consisted of PBMCs, obtained in a trial of ipilimumab plus nivolumab as post-transplant consolidation. The receptors stem from a female donor with multiple myeloma.

The chain joins TRBV5-1 to TRBJ2-7; D not resolved. V shed 1 base and J shed 4 bases, with 3 bases lying between them. CDR1 is SGHRS, CDR2 YFSETQ, per germline. The CDR3 is 11 residues long. The CDR3 is CASSLQYEQYF. As DNA, the CDR3 is TGCGCCAGCAGCTTGCAGTACGAGCAGTACTTC.

The rearrangement joins TRBV7-3 to TRBJ1-5; 10 positions match TRBD1. Unmatched junction bases numbered 8, after V lost 3 bases and J lost 0 bases. The CDR3 consists of 18 residues. Germline CDR1 is SGHTA and CDR2 is FQGTGA. The DNA for the CDR3 is TGTGCCAGCAGCTTGCCCGGGACAGGGGCCTTTAGCAATCAGCCCCAGCATTTT. Translated: CASSLPGTGAFSNQPQHF.

The chain joins TRBV5-6 to TRBJ1-2; D call uncertain. The V end lost 2 bases, the J end lost 0 bases, and 5 bases lay between the germline ends. Germline-derived CDR1 and CDR2 are SGHDT and YYEEEE. The CDR3 is 13 amino acids. CDR3 sequence reads: CASSFPANYGYTF. The CDR3 bases are TGTGCCAGCAGCTTTCCAGCTAACTATGGCTACACCTTC.

The chain joins TRBV19 to TRBJ1-1, with 8 bases lining up with TRBD1. The CDR3 spans 14 residues. Germline V gene data show CDR1 as LNHDA and CDR2 as SQIVND (reference sequence). V dropped 7 bases and J dropped 5; count of bases not matched to a gene: 9. The CDR3 sequence is CASNTGQGGTEAFF. CDR3 in DNA: TGTGCCAGTAACACCGGACAGGGAGGAACTGAAGCTTTCTTT. The full variable domain, with the rest looked up from reference TRBV19 and TRBJ1-1, is DGGITQSPKYLFRKEGQNVTLSCEQNLNHDAMYWYRQDPGQGLRLIYYSQIVNDFQKGDIAEGYSVSREKKESFPLTVTSAQKNPTAFYLCASNTGQGGTEAFFGQGTRLTVV.

In its sample, this clone was seen a few times. The chain joins TRBV5-1 to TRBJ1-2, with D perhaps matching TRBD1 (5 bases). This CDR3 contains 14 residues. Between the trimmed V and J ends, which lost 0 bases and 8 bases, there was a span of 14 bases. Looked up from germline, CDR1 is SGHRS and CDR2 is YFSETQ. CDR3: CASSLARAEEGYTF. The CDR3 nucleotides are TGCGCCAGCAGCTTGGCCAGGGCCGAGGAGGGCTACACCTTC. Together with reference TRBV5-1 and TRBJ1-2, the CDR3 gives the full variable domain: KAGVTQTPRYLIKTRGQQVTLSCSPISGHRSVSWYQQTPGQGLQFLFEYFSETQRNKGNFPGRFSGRQFSNSRSEMNVSTLELGDSALYLCASSLARAEEGYTFGSGTRLTVV.

V and J are TRBV5-1 and TRBJ2-3; no clear D gene. V was pared by 0 bases and J by 0 bases, with 5 bases between. CDR1 is SGHRS, CDR2 YFSETQ, per germline. The CDR3 spans 14 residues. CDR3: CASSLEHSTDTQYF. The CDR3 DNA reads TGCGCCAGCAGCTTGGAGCATAGCACAGATACGCAGTATTTT.

The chain combines TRBV1 with TRBJ2-7; the tabulated D call, TRBD1, remains unverified against the DNA. TRBV1 is deemed a pseudogene. The CDR3 spans 14 residues. The CDR3 DNA follows: TGCACCAGCAGCCAAGATCTGACAGCGCTTGAGCAGTACTTC. It codes for CTSSQDLTALEQYF.

This clone was seen more than once but under ten times. The rearrangement joins TRBV11-3 to TRBJ1-5; TRBD1 might be the D (6 bases). The CDR3 contains 15 residues. Germline V lookup: CDR1 SGHNT, CDR2 YENEEA. Trimming removed 6 bases at V and 2 bases at J, with 14 bases between. The CDR3 spells CASSDTGTRNQPQHF. For the CDR3, the DNA is TGTGCCAGCAGTGATACCGGGACACGCAATCAGCCCCAGCATTTT.

V is TRBV7-2 and J is TRBJ2-2, with 12 bases lining up with TRBD2. V shed 4 bases, J shed 6 bases, and the junction held 12 bases outside the gene matches. CDR1 SGHTA and CDR2 FQGNSA come from the germline V gene. CDR3 length equals 18 residues. CDR3 nucleotide sequence: TGTGCCAGCAGCTACGACATACGGACTAGCGGGACCTCCGGGGAGCTGTTTTTT. Its translation: CASSYDIRTSGTSGELFF. Complete variable domain (other parts from reference TRBV7-2 and TRBJ2-2): GAGVSQSPSNKVTEKGKDVELRCDPISGHTALYWYRQSLGQGLEFLIYFQGNSAPDKSGLPSDRFSAERTGGSVSTLTIQRTQQEDSAVYLCASSYDIRTSGTSGELFFGEGSRLTVL.

The count of this clone is one. The chain combines TRBV7-8 with TRBJ1-1; the D gene is possibly TRBD1 (5 bases). The CDR3 contains 15 residues. Germline V gene sequence: CDR1 SGHVS, CDR2 FQNEAQ. V was trimmed by 1 base and J by 0 bases, leaving 9 bases between them. This CDR3 is CASSLGPTVNTEAFF. Written as DNA, the CDR3 is TGTGCCAGCAGCTTAGGACCGACAGTGAACACTGAAGCTTTCTTT.

The rearrangement links TRBV19 to TRBJ2-1; D ambiguous. V shed 4 bases and J shed 7 bases, with 5 bases lying between them. The germline V gene encodes CDR1 LNHDA and CDR2 SQIVND (reference sequence). CDR3 size: 11 residues. In nucleotides, the CDR3 is TGTGCCAGTAGTACTTGGAATGAGCAGTTCTTC. It yields the protein CASSTWNEQFF.

V usage is TRBV6-1 and J usage is TRBJ2-7; tentative D call: TRBD2 (5 bases). The CDR3 is 14 amino acids. V lost 6 bases to trimming and J lost 2 bases, with 14 bases between them. Germline V lookup: CDR1 MNHNS, CDR2 SASEGT. This chain's CDR3 is CASRSSQPPYEQYF. The CDR3 coding sequence is TGTGCCAGCAGGTCTAGCCAACCTCCCTACGAGCAGTACTTC.

The V and J genes are TRBV27 and TRBJ2-7, with TRBD2 identical over 10 bases. The V gene's germline CDR1 is MNHEY and CDR2 SMNVEV (reference sequence). V lost 7 bases and J lost 5; bases outside the gene matches: 11. The CDR3 has 15 residues. The DNA of the CDR3 is TGTGCCAGCAACCGAGTCGGGCTAGCGGGAGACGAGCAGTACTTC. It codes for CASNRVGLAGDEQYF.

This clone is categorized as large (0.1 to 1%). The chain combines TRBV5-1 with TRBJ1-1, with D hard to call. The CDR3 length is 13 residues. Trimming stripped 6 bases from V and 2 bases from J, with 11 bases between. Germline V gene sequence: CDR1 SGHRS, CDR2 YFSETQ. The CDR3 region is CASTLGSNTEAFF. The CDR3, as DNA: TGCGCCAGCACTCTGGGGTCTAACACTGAAGCTTTCTTT. Full variable domain (outside the CDR3, taken from reference TRBV5-1 and TRBJ1-1): KAGVTQTPRYLIKTRGQQVTLSCSPISGHRSVSWYQQTPGQGLQFLFEYFSETQRNKGNFPGRFSGRQFSNSRSEMNVSTLELGDSALYLCASTLGSNTEAFFGQGTRLTVV.

Concerning this clone itself: One end of the junction is discordant with germline, which a read error may explain. The chain carries TRBV5-4 and TRBJ1-5; no definite D call. CDR1 and CDR2 (germline): SGHNT, YYREEE (reference sequence). The CDR3 loop spans 14 amino acids. The CDR3 bases are TGCGCCAGCAGCCAAGATATGTGGAATCAGCCCCAGCATTTT. This translates into CASSQDMWNQPQHF.

V and J are TRBV11-2 and TRBJ1-2; D perhaps matches TRBD1 (5 bases). Germline loops: CDR1 SGHAT, CDR2 FQNNGV. V lost 3 bases to trimming and J lost 4 bases, with 15 bases between them. The CDR3 is 15 residues long. The CDR3 spells CASSFAEGGGYGYTF. The DNA of the CDR3 is TGTGCCAGCAGCTTTGCTGAGGGTGGGGGCTATGGCTACACCTTC.

The chain recombines TRBV5-1 with TRBJ2-5; 9 positions agree with TRBD1. V lost 4 bases, J lost 5 bases, and 6 bases stayed unmatched. CDR3 length: 14 residues. In germline, CDR1 is SGHRS, CDR2 YFSETQ. The CDR3: CASSQRTGDETQYF. The CDR3 DNA sequence: TGCGCCAGCAGCCAACGGACAGGGGATGAGACCCAGTACTTC.

The chain carries TRBV27 and TRBJ1-1; no clear D gene. The CDR3 length is 14 residues. Trimming took 2 bases from V and 4 from J, leaving 11 bases between them. Germline-derived CDR1 and CDR2 are MNHEY and SMNVEV (reference sequence). The CDR3 nucleotides are TGTGCCAGCAGTTTAGCCAGAACCGGCACTGAAGCTTTCTTT. This encodes CASSLARTGTEAFF.

V usage is TRBV5-6 and J usage is TRBJ2-1; 9 bases are a match to TRBD2. This CDR3 has 15 residues. Germline V CDR1 and CDR2: SGHDT, YYEEEE. The V and J ends lost 4 bases and 3 bases, in that order; junction bases with no gene match: 5. The CDR3 is CASSGSGRFYNEQFF. CDR3 DNA sequence: TGTGCCAGCAGCGGAAGCGGGAGGTTCTACAATGAGCAGTTCTTC. Based on the CDR3 plus reference TRBV5-6 and TRBJ2-1, the full variable domain is DAGVTQSPTHLIKTRGQQVTLRCSPKSGHDTVSWYQQALGQGPQFIFQYYEEEERQRGNFPDRFSGHQFPNYSSELNVNALLLGDSALYLCASSGSGRFYNEQFFGPGTRLTVL.

V is TRBV7-9 and J is TRBJ2-6; D is undetermined. CDR1 is SEHNR and CDR2 is FQNEAQ in the germline V gene (reference sequence). The CDR3 has 15 residues. V was clipped by 2 bases and J by 4 bases, with 9 bases between them. CDR3 sequence: CASSLWGSGANVLTF. CDR3 sequence (DNA): TGTGCCAGCAGCTTATGGGGTTCCGGGGCCAACGTCCTGACTTTC. Combining the CDR3 with reference TRBV7-9 and TRBJ2-6 gives the whole variable domain DTGVSQNPRHKITKRGQNVTFRCDPISEHNRLYWYRQTLGQGPEFLTYFQNEAQLEKSRLLSDRFSAERPKGSFSTLEIQRTEQGDSAMYLCASSLWGSGANVLTFGAGSRLTVL.

The V gene is TRBV27, the J gene TRBJ2-2; unclear D gene. CDR3 size: 12 residues. Germline V gene lookup returns CDR1 MNHEY and CDR2 SMNVEV (reference sequence). V was trimmed by 5 bases and J by 7 bases, leaving 8 bases between them. CDR3 nucleotide sequence: TGTGCCAGCAGTACCCCGCTCGGGGAGCTGTTTTTT. It yields the protein CASSTPLGELFF.

This chain joins TRBV27 and TRBJ2-2; no firm D call. The CDR3 extends over 13 amino acids. V was pared by 5 bases and J by 0 bases, with 4 bases between. The germline V gene encodes CDR1 MNHEY and CDR2 SMNVEV (reference sequence). Written as DNA, the CDR3 is TGTGCCAGCAGTCACCCGAACACCGGGGAGCTGTTTTTT. Amino acid sequence: CASSHPNTGELFF.

The genes are TRBV11-2 and TRBJ2-2; D is unresolved. The CDR3 totals 14 residues. Trimming stripped 0 bases from V and 1 base from J, with 3 bases between. CDR1 is SGHAT and CDR2 is FQNNGV in the germline V gene. Here the CDR3 reads CASSLDLNTGELFF. DNA for the CDR3: TGTGCCAGCAGCTTAGACTTGAACACCGGGGAGCTGTTTTTT.

The V call is TRBV27, the J call TRBJ2-3; D perhaps matches TRBD1 (5 bases). The CDR3 extends over 12 amino acids. Deletions cut 5 bases from V and 8 bases from J, with 11 bases between. CDR1 is MNHEY, CDR2 SMNVEV, per germline (reference sequence). CDR3: CASSLPQGTQYF. CDR3 nucleotides: TGTGCCAGCAGTCTACCCCAGGGTACGCAGTATTTT.

Points on this clone: This could be a read error, since a much larger clone is one nucleotide away. Other DNA sequences of this sample code for an identical CDR3. J is TRBJ1-2 and V is TRBV9; 10 nucleotides match TRBD1. This CDR3 has 14 amino acids. The trim removed 4 bases at V and 7 bases at J, leaving 7 bases unmatched. Germline CDR1 reads SGDLS; CDR2 reads YYNGEE. The CDR3 DNA follows: TGTGCCAGCAGCACGACAGGGGGCGCTGGTGGCTACACCTTC. It codes for CASSTTGGAGGYTF.

This clone is categorized as medium-sized. V gene TRBV6-5 combines with J gene TRBJ1-3, with D unclear. The germline V and J ends were trimmed by 2 bases and 0 bases, with 8 bases remaining between them. The germline V gene has CDR1 MNHEY and CDR2 SVGAGI. The CDR3 runs to 15 residues. CDR3 protein: CASSYGGVSGNTIYF. The CDR3, as DNA: TGTGCCAGCAGTTACGGCGGAGTCTCTGGAAACACCATATATTTT.

This chain connects TRBV7-2 to TRBJ1-2, with D possibly matching TRBD1 (5 bases). Germline V gene lookup returns CDR1 SGHTA and CDR2 FQGNSA. This CDR3 contains 14 residues. The V gene lost 1 base and the J gene lost 8 bases, with 14 bases spanning the gap. The CDR3 sequence is CASSLVSGWRGYTF. The CDR3 nucleotides read TGTGCCAGCAGCTTAGTTTCAGGGTGGCGGGGCTACACCTTC. Together with reference TRBV7-2 and TRBJ1-2, the CDR3 gives the full variable domain: GAGVSQSPSNKVTEKGKDVELRCDPISGHTALYWYRQSLGQGLEFLIYFQGNSAPDKSGLPSDRFSAERTGGSVSTLTIQRTQQEDSAVYLCASSLVSGWRGYTFGSGTRLTVV.